These 9 T cell receptor beta chains originate from one sample sequenced in a study of CD8+CD57+ T cells in acquired aplastic anemia listed by TCRdb under 2018. The patients picked for sequencing were ones in whom flow cytometry had shown an expansion of CD8+CD57+ cells. For sequencing, an Illumina HiSeq 2000 was employed. Genomic DNA served as template for TCR beta VDJ combination and CDR3 sequence profiling. TCRdb cleaned the public reads at Q25 with fastp, built clones with MiXCR and kept in-frame beta chains. Entries that share a CDR3 protein sequence are merged under the most common genes and DNA. In this sample the table shows 200,000 to 250,000 distinct CDR3 sequences, 65% of which occur a single time. Roughly 53% of the sample is held by the ten biggest clonotypes. The specimen was sorted CD4+, CD8+, or CD8+CD57+ T cells (not recorded which) from PBMCs. These receptors all come from a human donor with aplastic anemia.

This clonotype rates as medium-sized (0.01 to 0.1%). The chain has TRBV19 and TRBJ2-7; 7 bases are shared with TRBD1. The germline V gene has CDR1 LNHDA and CDR2 SQIVND (reference sequence). V shed 3 bases and J 1 base; nucleotides not matched to a gene: 3. The CDR3 runs to 14 residues. CDR3 in amino acids: CASSMSGGSYEQYF. The CDR3 DNA is TGTGCCAGTAGTATGTCAGGGGGTTCCTACGAGCAGTACTTC. Complete variable domain (other parts from reference TRBV19 and TRBJ2-7): DGGITQSPKYLFRKEGQNVTLSCEQNLNHDAMYWYRQDPGQGLRLIYYSQIVNDFQKGDIAEGYSVSREKKESFPLTVTSAQKNPTAFYLCASSMSGGSYEQYFGPGTRLTVT.

This chain uses TRBV15 with TRBJ2-7, with D unresolved. Germline V lookup: CDR1 LNHNV, CDR2 YYDKDF (reference sequence). The V and J ends lost 3 bases and 5 bases respectively, with 14 bases between them. This CDR3 contains 14 residues. DNA for the CDR3: TGTGCCACCAGCAGCTCCAGGTTAGTCAACGAGCAGTACTTC. This gives the protein CATSSSRLVNEQYF.

The chain recombines TRBV12-3 or TRBV12-4 with TRBJ1-2; possible D gene TRBD1, 5 bases. V was trimmed by 5 bases and J by 0 bases, leaving 13 bases between them. This CDR3 has 15 residues. In nucleotides, the CDR3 is TGTGCCAGCAGTCGGACACCGAATGCTAACTATGGCTACACCTTC. Translation: CASSRTPNANYGYTF.

The chain links TRBV24-1 to TRBJ2-5; no clear D. V was pared by 2 bases and J by 1 base, with 7 bases between. Germline-derived CDR1 and CDR2 are KGHDR and SFDVKD. There are 14 residues in the CDR3. The CDR3: CATSDSRPQETQYF. The CDR3 DNA sequence: TGTGCCACCAGTGATTCAAGACCCCAAGAGACCCAGTACTTC.

The table lists this clonotype with a few counts. V usage is TRBV20-1 and J usage is TRBJ2-2; TRBD1 matches 9 bases. Losses at the gene ends were 6 bases for V and 6 bases for J; bases not matched to a gene: 17. This CDR3 has 17 residues. Germline V gene data show CDR1 as DFQATT and CDR2 as SNEGSKA (reference sequence). The CDR3 DNA reads TGCAGTGCGTACGGCACAGGGGGCGATACCCCGTCCGGGGAGCTGTTTTTT. Protein sequence: CSAYGTGGDTPSGELFF.

This sequence joins TRBV29-1 and TRBJ1-2; 8 nucleotides line up with TRBD1. V lost 4 bases and J lost 4; bases outside the gene matches: 5. The germline V gene encodes CDR1 SQVTM and CDR2 ANQGSEA. This CDR3 spans 13 amino acids. This CDR3 reads CSVGTGGTYGYTF. In nucleotides, the CDR3 is TGCAGCGTTGGCACAGGGGGGACCTATGGCTACACCTTC.

This clonotype came up once. J is TRBJ2-5 and V is TRBV2; D unresolved. CDR3 length equals 14 residues. Germline assignment: CDR1 SNHLY and CDR2 FYNNEI. Trimming took 3 bases from V and 7 from J, leaving 15 bases between them. CDR3 DNA sequence: TGTGCCAGCAGTGACCTGACTGGATCGGGGACCCAGTACTTC. Its protein product is CASSDLTGSGTQYF. Using reference TRBV2 and TRBJ2-5 for the parts outside the CDR3, the full variable domain is EPEVTQTPSHQVTQMGQEVILRCVPISNHLYFYWYRQILGQKVEFLVSFYNNEISEKSEIFDDQFSVERPDGSNFTLKIRSTKLEDSAMYFCASSDLTGSGTQYFGPGTRLLVL.

This clonotype was counted a few times. The chain has TRBV9 and TRBJ2-3; 10 nucleotides agree with TRBD1. The CDR3 covers 16 residues. Germline trimming cut 4 bases from V and 2 bases from J; bases unmatched to any gene: 7. Germline V lookup: CDR1 SGDLS, CDR2 YYNGEE. The CDR3 bases are TGTGCCAGCAGCTTAGCTGGGACAGGGGCCACAGATACGCAGTATTTT. Its protein product is CASSLAGTGATDTQYF.

The chain employs TRBV7-9 and TRBJ2-1; D is possibly TRBD1 (5 bases). Germline CDR1 SEHNR, CDR2 FQNEAQ (reference sequence). V was pared by 3 bases and J by 5 bases, with 14 bases between. This CDR3 contains 15 residues. CDR3 region: CASSLGQGKDNEQFF. The CDR3 bases are TGTGCCAGCAGCTTGGGGCAGGGAAAGGACAATGAGCAGTTCTTC.